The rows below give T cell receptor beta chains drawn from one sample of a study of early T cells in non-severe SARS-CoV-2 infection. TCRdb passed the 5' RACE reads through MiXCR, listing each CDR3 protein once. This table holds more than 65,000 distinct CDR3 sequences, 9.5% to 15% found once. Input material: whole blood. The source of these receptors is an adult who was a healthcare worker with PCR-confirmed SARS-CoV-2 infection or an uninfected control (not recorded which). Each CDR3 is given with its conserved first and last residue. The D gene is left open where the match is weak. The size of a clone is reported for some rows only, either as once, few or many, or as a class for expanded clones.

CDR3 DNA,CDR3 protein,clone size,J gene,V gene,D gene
TGCAGCGTTGGGCAGGCGAACACTGAAGCTTTCTTT,CSVGQANTEAFF,NA,TRBJ1-1,TRBV29-1,NA
TGTGCCAGCAGCCCAGGGTACTCCTACGAGCAGTACTTC,CASSPGYSYEQYF,many,TRBJ2-7,TRBV7-9,NA
TGTGCCAGCAGTTACTCAGCTAGCGGGGGTTCAACTAGCACAGATACGCAGTATTTT,CASSYSASGGSTSTDTQYF,NA,TRBJ2-3,TRBV6-5,TRBD2
TGTGCCAGCAGCCCCACGGGGGGTGAGGGCGAGACCCAGTACTTC,CASSPTGGEGETQYF,NA,TRBJ2-5,TRBV13,TRBD2
TGTGCCAGCAGCTATCTCGGGGGCCAAACCGGGGAGCTGTTTTTT,CASSYLGGQTGELFF,many,TRBJ2-2,TRBV7-9,NA
TGTGCCAGCAGTGATCTAGCGGGGTACAATGAGCAGTTCTTC,CASSDLAGYNEQFF,few,TRBJ2-1,TRBV6-4,TRBD2
TGTGCCAGCAGCACCCGGACAGGGCACACTGAAGCTTTCTTT,CASSTRTGHTEAFF,NA,TRBJ1-1,TRBV7-9,TRBD1
TGTGCCAGCAGATCCGGGACTAGAACCTACAATGAGCAGTTCTTC,CASRSGTRTYNEQFF,few,TRBJ2-1,TRBV28,TRBD2
TGTGCCAGCAGCCCAAGCCCGACTAGCGGTCTAAGCTTTGAGCAGTTCTTC,CASSPSPTSGLSFEQFF,few,TRBJ2-1,TRBV7-2,TRBD2
TGTGCCACAGATTCGCCCACAGGACCATCTCTCTATGGCTACACCTTC,CATDSPTGPSLYGYTF,few,TRBJ1-2,TRBV7-9,NA
TGTGCCAGCAGTCACGGGGGGGACTATGGCTACACCTTC,CASSHGGDYGYTF,few,TRBJ1-2,TRBV6-2/TRBV6-3,NA
TGCAGTGCTAGGGAAAAGGACGCGGTTGGGTATTACAATGAGCAGTTCTTC,CSAREKDAVGYYNEQFF,many,TRBJ2-1,TRBV20-1,NA
TGCAGCGTTGCTCAGACACAGCATCGGGAAAAACTGTTTTTT,CSVAQTQHREKLFF,NA,TRBJ1-4,TRBV29-1,NA
TGTGCCAGCAGTTTATGGGGACTATCGACCCGAGAGACCCAGTACTTC,CASSLWGLSTRETQYF,few,TRBJ2-5,TRBV27,TRBD2
TGTGCCAGCAGCCAGGTGATAGCGGGAGCCAATGAGCAGTTCTTC,CASSQVIAGANEQFF,NA,TRBJ2-1,TRBV14,TRBD2
TGTGCCACCAGCACGGGGCTGGCAGATACGCAGTATTTT,CATSTGLADTQYF,NA,TRBJ2-3,TRBV15,NA
TGCAGCGTTGAACCGGGACCGATAGATGGCTACACCTTC,CSVEPGPIDGYTF,NA,TRBJ1-2,TRBV29-1,NA
TGTGCCAGCAGCAACGAAGGGGGAGCTGATGGTGAAGCTTTCTTT,CASSNEGGADGEAFF,many,TRBJ1-1,TRBV21-1,NA
TGCAGTGCTAGGCAAGCGGGGGGAAGCACAGATACGCAGTATTTT,CSARQAGGSTDTQYF,NA,TRBJ2-3,TRBV20-1,TRBD2
TGCAGTGCCCCCGGACTAGCGGGACCCCATAGCTCCTACAATGAGCAGTTCTTC,CSAPGLAGPHSSYNEQFF,many,TRBJ2-1,TRBV20-1,TRBD2
TGCAGTGCTAGAGATGTTTCGGGAGACAATGAGCAGTTCTTC,CSARDVSGDNEQFF,NA,TRBJ2-1,TRBV20-1,NA
TGTGCCAGCAGCTTAATGCACAGTTCCTTAGCTAACTATGGCTACACCTTC,CASSLMHSSLANYGYTF,NA,TRBJ1-2,TRBV7-2,NA
TGTGCCAGCAGCCCTCGTTACGAGCAGTACTTC,CASSPRYEQYF,NA,TRBJ2-7,TRBV6-2/TRBV6-3,NA
TGTGCCACCAGTGCCCGGGACAGGGTGTATGGCTACACCTTC,CATSARDRVYGYTF,many,TRBJ1-2,TRBV24-1,TRBD1
TGTGCCAGCAGTGATAGAAGCGGGGGCACAGATACGCAGTATTTT,CASSDRSGGTDTQYF,many,TRBJ2-3,TRBV6-4,TRBD2
TGTGCCAGCAGTTTAGGGGGCGTCTCCTACGAGCAGTACTTC,CASSLGGVSYEQYF,many,TRBJ2-7,TRBV12-3/TRBV12-4,NA
TGCAGTGCTAGAGCGGGGGTAGATACGCAGTATTTT,CSARAGVDTQYF,NA,TRBJ2-3,TRBV20-1,NA
TGTGCCAGCAGTTTAGGACAGGGGGCTGATGAGCAGTTCTTC,CASSLGQGADEQFF,NA,TRBJ2-1,TRBV12-3/TRBV12-4,TRBD1
TGTGCCAGCAGTTACTCGTTACCGGGACTTGAATTTCCCAATGAGCAGTTCTTC,CASSYSLPGLEFPNEQFF,many,TRBJ2-1,TRBV6-2/TRBV6-3,NA
TGTGCCAGCAGTCCCTGGACAGGGAGGGGTTCTGGGGCCAACGTCCTGACTTTC,CASSPWTGRGSGANVLTF,NA,TRBJ2-6,TRBV12-3/TRBV12-4,NA
TGTGCCAGCAGTGAGATAAACGCTGAAGCTTTCTTT,CASSEINAEAFF,NA,TRBJ1-1,TRBV6-1,NA
TGCAGTGCTAGGAAGCGGGGGGGCTTGGAGACCCAGTACTTC,CSARKRGGLETQYF,many,TRBJ2-5,TRBV20-1,TRBD2
TGTGCCAGCAGCGCGGACGGTAGTACTAGACAGTACTTC,CASSADGSTRQYF,NA,TRBJ2-7,TRBV5-5,NA
TGTGCCAGCAGCTCAGCCCACAATGAGCAGTTCTTC,CASSSAHNEQFF,many,TRBJ2-1,TRBV7-2,NA